The clone carrying this T cell receptor (beta chain) was recorded many times. The antigen is not known. Samples came from axillary lymph nodes draining the breast cancer. TCRdb reprocessed the multiplex PCR reads via MiXCR and lists one record per CDR3 protein. The sample lists 150,000 to 250,000 distinct CDR3 sequences; 30% to 40% were seen once. The sample is drawn from a study of breast tumors, draining lymph nodes, adjacent tissues. Study outcomes and limitations: Most tumor T cells seemingly derive from lymph node, then expand in tumor.

Germline loops: CDR1 MNHEY, CDR2 SVGEGT. The V and J ends lost 6 bases and 0 bases respectively, with 15 bases between them. This CDR3 comprises 16 residues. The sample was axillary lymph node tissue. This sequence was found in a female donor with breast cancer. Some clones in this sample may be carry-over from other donors' samples. This chain joins TRBV6-2 or TRBV6-3 and TRBJ1-3; D might be TRBD1 (6 bases). The CDR3 sequence: CASRIPGHISGNTIYF. The CDR3 nucleotides are TGTGCCAGCAGAATCCCGGGACACATCTCTGGAAACACCATATATTTT.